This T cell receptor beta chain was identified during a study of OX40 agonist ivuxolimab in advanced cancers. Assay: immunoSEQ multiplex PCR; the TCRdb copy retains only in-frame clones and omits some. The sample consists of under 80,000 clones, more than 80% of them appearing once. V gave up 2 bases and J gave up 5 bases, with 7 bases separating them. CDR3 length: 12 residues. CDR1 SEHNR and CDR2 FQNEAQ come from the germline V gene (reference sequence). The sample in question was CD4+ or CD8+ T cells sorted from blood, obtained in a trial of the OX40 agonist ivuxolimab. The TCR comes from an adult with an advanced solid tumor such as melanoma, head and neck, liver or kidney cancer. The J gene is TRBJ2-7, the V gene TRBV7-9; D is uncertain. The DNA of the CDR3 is TGTGCCAGCAGCTTAATTCTAGACGAGCAGTACTTC. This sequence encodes CASSLILDEQYF.